This T cell receptor beta chain was recovered during a study of T cell responses to AZD1222 COVID-19 vaccine. Findings and caveats of the study: Mostly white British, mostly female donors; authors suggested clonal diversity may be underestimated. Nearly half of spike-specific TCRs reportedly target unmutated variant regions. Dominant at 160-218 and 743-854, vaccine-associated CD4 TCRs also spanned spike.

About this clone: Its antigen is not identified.

The J segment lost 2 bases and the V segment lost 2 bases, leaving 7 bases of the junction unmatched. Germline lookup yields CDR1 SEHNR and CDR2 FQNEAQ (reference sequence). The CDR3 spans 16 residues. Profiled with immunoSEQ multiplex PCR; TCRdb holds only in-frame clones, not every one. This sample has about 56,000 clones, with 75% to 90% found just once. The chain links TRBV7-9 to TRBJ2-3, with TRBD2 matching 7 bases. Sequencing used peripheral blood, obtained on day 0 of AZD1222 vaccination. This clonotype was sampled from an adult in good health. The CDR3 sequence: CASSLITGGTTDTQYF. The DNA for the CDR3 is TGTGCCAGCAGCTTAATCACCGGGGGGACCACAGATACGCAGTATTTT. The whole variable domain, remainder taken from reference TRBV7-9 and TRBJ2-3, is DTGVSQNPRHKITKRGQNVTFRCDPISEHNRLYWYRQTLGQGPEFLTYFQNEAQLEKSRLLSDRFSAERPKGSFSTLEIQRTEQGDSAMYLCASSLITGGTTDTQYFGPGTRLTVL.